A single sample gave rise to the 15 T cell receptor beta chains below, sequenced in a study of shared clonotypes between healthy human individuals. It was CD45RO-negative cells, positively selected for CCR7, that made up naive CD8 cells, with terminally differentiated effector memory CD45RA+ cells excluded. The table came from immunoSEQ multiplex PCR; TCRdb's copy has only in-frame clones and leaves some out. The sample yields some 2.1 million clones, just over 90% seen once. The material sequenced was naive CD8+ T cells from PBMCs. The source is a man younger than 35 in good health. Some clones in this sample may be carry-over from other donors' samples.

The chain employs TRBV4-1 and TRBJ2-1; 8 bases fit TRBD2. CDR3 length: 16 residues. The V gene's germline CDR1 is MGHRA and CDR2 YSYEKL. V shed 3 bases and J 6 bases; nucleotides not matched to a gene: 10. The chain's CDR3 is CASSQRGSGRSNEQFF. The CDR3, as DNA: TGCGCCAGCAGCCAGAGGGGGAGCGGGAGAAGCAATGAGCAGTTCTTC.

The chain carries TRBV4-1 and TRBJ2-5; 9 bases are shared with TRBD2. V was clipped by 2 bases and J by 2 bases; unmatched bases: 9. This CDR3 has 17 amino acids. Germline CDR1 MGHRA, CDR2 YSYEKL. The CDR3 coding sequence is TGCGCCAGCAGCCAACCCTCTAGCGGGGCTTTACAAGAGACCCAGTACTTC. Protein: CASSQPSSGALQETQYF.

Here the CDR3 reads CASSLNLAGGNNEQFF. CDR3 bases: TGTGCCAGCAGCTTAAACCTAGCGGGAGGGAACAATGAGCAGTTCTTC. The chain combines TRBV7-8 with TRBJ2-1; the match to TRBD2 covers 12 bases. Trimming removed 2 bases from V and 5 bases from J; junction bases left unmatched: 4. The CDR3 contains 16 residues. Germline CDR1 reads SGHVS; CDR2 reads FQNEAQ.

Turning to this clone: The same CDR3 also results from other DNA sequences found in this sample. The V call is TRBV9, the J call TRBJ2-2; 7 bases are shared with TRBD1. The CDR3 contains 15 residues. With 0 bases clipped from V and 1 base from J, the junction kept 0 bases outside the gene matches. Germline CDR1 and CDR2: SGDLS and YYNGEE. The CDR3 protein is CASSVGDRNTGELFF. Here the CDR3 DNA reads TGTGCCAGCAGCGTAGGGGACAGGAACACCGGGGAGCTGTTTTTT.

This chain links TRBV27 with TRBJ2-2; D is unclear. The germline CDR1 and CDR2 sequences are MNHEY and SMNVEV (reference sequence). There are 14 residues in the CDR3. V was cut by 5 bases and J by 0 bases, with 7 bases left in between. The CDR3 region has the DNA TGTGCCAGCAGTCAATACGCGAACACCGGGGAGCTGTTTTTT. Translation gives CASSQYANTGELFF.

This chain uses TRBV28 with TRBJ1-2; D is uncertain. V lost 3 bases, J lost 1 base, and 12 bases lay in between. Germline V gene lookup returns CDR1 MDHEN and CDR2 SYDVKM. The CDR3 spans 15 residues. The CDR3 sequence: CASSFGFRYNYGYTF. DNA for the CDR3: TGTGCCAGCAGTTTCGGTTTCAGATATAACTATGGCTACACCTTC.

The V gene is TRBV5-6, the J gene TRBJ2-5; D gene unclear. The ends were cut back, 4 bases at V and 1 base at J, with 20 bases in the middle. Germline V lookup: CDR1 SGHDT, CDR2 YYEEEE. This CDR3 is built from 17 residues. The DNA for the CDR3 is TGTGCCAGCAGCCCGGTGGGTAGCTCGGGTTTCCAAGAGACCCAGTACTTC. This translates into CASSPVGSSGFQETQYF.

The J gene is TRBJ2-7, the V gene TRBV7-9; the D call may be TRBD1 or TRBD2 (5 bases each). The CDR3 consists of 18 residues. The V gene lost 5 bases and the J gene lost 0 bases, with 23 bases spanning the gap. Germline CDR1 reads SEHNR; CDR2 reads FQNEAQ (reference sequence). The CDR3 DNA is TGTGCCAGCAGCCTCCCGGACACCGGACTGTGGAGCTCCTACGAGCAGTACTTC. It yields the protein CASSLPDTGLWSSYEQYF.

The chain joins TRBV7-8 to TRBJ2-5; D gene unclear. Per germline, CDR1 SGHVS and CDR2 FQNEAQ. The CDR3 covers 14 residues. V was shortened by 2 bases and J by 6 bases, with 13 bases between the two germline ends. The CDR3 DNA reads TGTGCCAGCAGCTTAACTACCCCCCCCCAGACCCAGTACTTC. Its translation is CASSLTTPPQTQYF.

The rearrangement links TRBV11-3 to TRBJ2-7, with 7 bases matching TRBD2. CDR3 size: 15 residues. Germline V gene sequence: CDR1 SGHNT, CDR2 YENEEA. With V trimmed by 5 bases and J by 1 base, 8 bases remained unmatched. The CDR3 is CASSQASGNSYEQYF. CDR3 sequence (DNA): TGTGCCAGCAGCCAAGCTAGCGGCAATTCCTACGAGCAGTACTTC.

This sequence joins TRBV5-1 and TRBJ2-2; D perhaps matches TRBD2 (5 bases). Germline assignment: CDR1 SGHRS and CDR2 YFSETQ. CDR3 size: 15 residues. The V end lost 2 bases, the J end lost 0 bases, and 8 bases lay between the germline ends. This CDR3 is CASSFSGTNTGELFF. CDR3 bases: TGCGCCAGCAGCTTCTCGGGAACGAACACCGGGGAGCTGTTTTTT.

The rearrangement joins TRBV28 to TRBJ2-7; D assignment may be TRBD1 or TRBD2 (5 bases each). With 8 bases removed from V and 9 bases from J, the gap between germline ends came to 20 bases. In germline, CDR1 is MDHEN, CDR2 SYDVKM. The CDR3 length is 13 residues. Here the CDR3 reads CASRRPGPLAQYF. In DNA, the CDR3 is TGTGCCAGCCGTCGACCGGGACCCCTAGCGCAGTACTTC.

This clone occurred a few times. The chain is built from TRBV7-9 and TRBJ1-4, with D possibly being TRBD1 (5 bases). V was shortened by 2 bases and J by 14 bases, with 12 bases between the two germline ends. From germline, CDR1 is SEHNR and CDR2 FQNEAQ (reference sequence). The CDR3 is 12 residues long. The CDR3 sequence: CASSLIQGGLFF. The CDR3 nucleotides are TGTGCCAGCAGCTTAATCCAGGGAGGGCTGTTTTTT.

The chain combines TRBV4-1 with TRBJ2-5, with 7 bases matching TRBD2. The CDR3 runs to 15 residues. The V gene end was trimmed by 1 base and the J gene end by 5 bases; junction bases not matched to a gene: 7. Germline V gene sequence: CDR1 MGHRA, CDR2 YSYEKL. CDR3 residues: CASSQGGLSWETQYF. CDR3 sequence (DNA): TGCGCCAGCAGCCAAGGGGGACTATCGTGGGAGACCCAGTACTTC.

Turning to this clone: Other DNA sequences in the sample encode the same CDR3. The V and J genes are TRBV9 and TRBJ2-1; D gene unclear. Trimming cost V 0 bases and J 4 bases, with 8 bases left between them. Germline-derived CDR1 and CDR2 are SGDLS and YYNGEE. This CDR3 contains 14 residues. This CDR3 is CASSVEGPYNEQFF. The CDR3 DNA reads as TGTGCCAGCAGCGTAGAAGGGCCGTACAATGAGCAGTTCTTC.